This T cell receptor beta chain was observed in a study of shared clonotypes between healthy human individuals. Overall study findings and caveats: Among donors, sharing of clonotypes was expected to be affected by sequencing depth. Rarefaction demonstrated incomplete sorted-subset sequencing despite large depth.

Germline loops: CDR1 MDHEN, CDR2 SYDVKM. The length of the CDR3 is 12 residues. The V end lost 7 bases, the J end lost 5 bases, and 10 bases lay between the germline ends. A remark on this clone: Its antigen is not identified.

Libraries were prepared by immunoSEQ multiplex PCR; TCRdb keeps only in-frame clonotypes and omits some of them. The repertoire holds 950,000 to 1,100,000 clones, with about four fifths as singletons. Sequences were obtained from memory CD4+ T cells from PBMCs. Subset given: CD45RA-negative fraction. The source of this sequence is a young man in good health. Some clones in this sample may be carry-over from other donors' samples. The V gene is TRBV28, the J gene TRBJ2-3; D may be TRBD2 (5 bases). The CDR3 region has the DNA TGTGCCAGCATCGGGGTGGGAGATACGCAGTATTTT. Amino acids: CASIGVGDTQYF.